These T cell receptor beta chains were read from a single sample in a study of CD8+ T cells in alopecia areata. Measured with immunoSEQ multiplex PCR; TCRdb has only the in-frame clones, and not every one. The sample carries roughly 150,000 clones, around 55% recorded once. Sequenced sample: CD4+ T cells sorted from blood. The receptors were sampled from a human donor in good health. Both conserved end residues are part of each CDR3. Fields, in order: D gene, J gene, clone size, V gene, CDR3 length, CDR3 DNA, CDR3 protein. A D gene is named only where the DNA matches it firmly. Some rows mark clone size as missing; the rest say once, few, many or name a class of expanded clone.

-,TRBJ2-7,-,TRBV30,15,TGTGCCTGGAGTGTATTGAGACAGCACTCCTACGAGCAGTACTTC,CAWSVLRQHSYEQYF
-,TRBJ1-2,-,TRBV25-1,13,TGTGCCAGCAGTGAGGGAGGGCGGGAAGGCTACACCTTC,CASSEGGREGYTF
TRBD1,TRBJ1-4,-,TRBV7-9,14,TGTGCCAGCAGCTTGGGACAGGGGCCTGAAAAACTGTTTTTT,CASSLGQGPEKLFF
-,TRBJ2-7,-,TRBV15,15,TGTGCCACCAGCAGAGCATCAGGGGTATTCTACGAGCAGTACTTC,CATSRASGVFYEQYF
-,TRBJ2-1,few,TRBV18,14,TGTGCCAGCTCACCTCGACAGGCTTACAATGAGCAGTTCTTC,CASSPRQAYNEQFF
TRBD2,TRBJ2-3,-,TRBV5-4,15,TGTGCCAGCAGCGCTAGCGGGAGATACACAGATACGCAGTATTTT,CASSASGRYTDTQYF
-,TRBJ2-1,-,TRBV7-9,11,TGTGCCAGCAGCCCGACAAATGAGCAGTTCTTC,CASSPTNEQFF
TRBD2,TRBJ2-5,-,TRBV7-3,15,TGTGCCAGCACCCCCTCGGGAGGGAGAATGGAGACCCAGTACTTC,CASTPSGGRMETQYF
-,TRBJ1-2,-,TRBV5-6,12,TGTGCCAGCAGCTTGGGCGTGGACAAGGGTCTTTTC,CASSLGVDKGLF
TRBD1,TRBJ2-3,-,TRBV5-1,14,TGCGCCAGCAGCTTCGGACAGGCCTCAGATACGCAGTATTTT,CASSFGQASDTQYF
-,TRBJ1-5,once,TRBV28,13,TGTGCCAGCTCCTTTCTGGGCAATCAGCCCCAGCATTTT,CASSFLGNQPQHF
-,TRBJ2-2,-,TRBV7-6,15,TGTGCCAGCAGCCCATTAGCGAGGCACACCGGGGAGCTGTTTTTT,CASSPLARHTGELFF
-,TRBJ1-1,-,TRBV30,11,TGTGCCTGGAGTGCGGGGGGGATGGCTTTCTTT,CAWSAGGMAFF
TRBD2,TRBJ2-1,-,TRBV29-1,14,TGCAGCGTTAGGAAAGCGGGAGGTAACAATGAGCAGTTCTTC,CSVRKAGGNNEQFF
-,TRBJ1-2,-,TRBV9,13,TGTGCCAGCAGCGCCCCGGACAACTATGGCTACACCTTC,CASSAPDNYGYTF
-,TRBJ2-7,few,TRBV28,14,TGTGCCAGCAGTTTAGCCCAGGGGCAGACCGAGCAGTACTTC,CASSLAQGQTEQYF
-,TRBJ2-3,-,TRBV2,17,TGTGCCAGCAGTGAAGTCAACCTATTTGAGCGTGCGGATACGCAGTATTTT,CASSEVNLFERADTQYF
-,TRBJ2-7,few,TRBV29-1,13,TGCAGCGTTGTATGGGACCCGCGAGGTGAGCAGTACTTC,CSVVWDPRGEQYF
-,TRBJ2-2,-,TRBV6-6,15,TGTGCCAGCAGCATCCCTGGGGGCAACACCGGGGAGCTGTTTTTT,CASSIPGGNTGELFF
-,TRBJ1-1,-,TRBV30,11,TGTGCCTGGAGTAGGTCGGCTGAAGCTTTCTTT,CAWSRSAEAFF
-,TRBJ2-1,-,TRBV27,15,TGTGCCAGCAGTTTTGTAGCGGTAAATTACAATGAGCAGTTCTTC,CASSFVAVNYNEQFF
-,TRBJ2-1,few,TRBV19,14,TGTGCCAGTAGTATGGGAAGCCGCTACAATGAGCAGTTCTTC,CASSMGSRYNEQFF
TRBD2,TRBJ2-2,-,TRBV28,14,TGTGCCAGCAGGGCTAGCGGGAGCACTCGTAGGCTGTTTTTT,CASRASGSTRRLFF
-,TRBJ1-1,-,TRBV29-1,16,TGCAGCGTTGAACGTAGTCGGGGGACCATGAACACTGAAGCTTTCTTT,CSVERSRGTMNTEAFF
-,TRBJ2-7,-,TRBV5-1,12,TGCGCCAGCAGCCGACAGTCATACGAGCAGTACTTC,CASSRQSYEQYF
TRBD1,TRBJ2-3,-,TRBV29-1,13,TGCAGCGTCGTAGGGGGCGGGACAGATACGCAGTATTTT,CSVVGGGTDTQYF
-,TRBJ2-5,few,TRBV2,13,TGTGCCAGCGGGGTTAACCTACAAGAGACCCAGTACTTC,CASGVNLQETQYF
-,TRBJ2-7,few,TRBV18,14,TGTGCCAGCTCTAATCAGGGGCAGGGGAACGAGCAGTACTTC,CASSNQGQGNEQYF
TRBD1,TRBJ2-3,-,TRBV6-5,15,TGTGCCAGCAGTACCGGACAGGGGAGCACAGATACGCAGTATTTT,CASSTGQGSTDTQYF
-,TRBJ1-2,-,TRBV27,13,TGTGCCAGCAGTTCCCCGGGGGGTTGGGGCTACACCTTC,CASSSPGGWGYTF
-,TRBJ1-2,-,TRBV6-5,14,TGTGCCAGCAGAAAGGGGGTAGGGGAGAGTGGCTACACCTTC,CASRKGVGESGYTF
TRBD1,TRBJ1-1,few,TRBV29-1,14,TGCAGCGTTGAGAAGACAGGGGCTAACACTGAAGCTTTCTTT,CSVEKTGANTEAFF
TRBD2,TRBJ2-5,few,TRBV29-1,14,TGCAGCGTTGAGTGGCGGGAGAGCCAAGAGACCCAGTACTTC,CSVEWRESQETQYF